This T cell receptor beta chain derives from a study of control samples from healthy donors and cancer patients. The repertoire was sequenced with immunoSEQ multiplex PCR; TCRdb's copy has only in-frame clones and lacks some. Of about 110,000 clones detected, 90% appear once; the ten largest clones hold 4.4%. This clone occurred once. Germline V gene data show CDR1 as LNHDA and CDR2 as SQIVND (reference sequence). The CDR3 runs 14 residues. V lost 5 bases and J lost 2, with 12 bases in between. The sequenced sample was blood. V usage is TRBV19 and J usage is TRBJ1-1, with D maybe TRBD1 (6 bases). This TCR was sampled from a human donor in good health. The donor label of this sample is uncertain. The DNA of the CDR3 is TGTGCCAGTAGTCATCCGGGGGCAAACACTGAAGCTTTCTTT. This gives the protein CASSHPGANTEAFF.